This T cell receptor (beta chain) derives from a study of PD-1 blockade in classical Hodgkin lymphoma (dated by TCRdb to 2018 to 2020). Some background on the complete study: Nivolumab dosing was 3 mg/kg intravenously every 2 weeks, continuing until either disease progression or unacceptable toxicity. The study used TCR beta sequencing and CyTOF to define a peripheral blood immune signature of response to PD-1 blockade in classical Hodgkin lymphoma. Overall study outcomes, separate from this receptor: Trial patients achieving complete response had baseline diversity similar to newly diagnosed patients, whereas partial responders and progressors had significantly lower diversity. Baseline TCR diversity was reported to be lower in newly diagnosed patients than in healthy donors and to be lower still in relapsed/refractory patients. Lower diversity was seen in patients whose nivolumab began less than 1 year after ASCT, and these patients were left out of later analyses so that immune reconstitution would not confound the results. A significant rise by C4D1 was seen in CD4+ but not CD8+ TCR diversity (p=0.0027 vs p=0.16), with the rise being most apparent in complete responders (p=0.02). The study was limited to a single clinical trial cohort, and causes of repertoire differences, possibly disease activity or prior therapy, remained undefined.

The time point label, read with the paper, signifies: cycle 4 day 1 (C4D1), after 6 weeks of nivolumab. Every trial patient had relapsed following autologous stem cell transplantation, and prior brentuximab vedotin exposure was what differed among cohorts A, B and C. Using a Miltenyi CD4+ T cell isolation kit, CD4+ T cells were purified from thawed PBMCs through magnetic negative selection. The trial cohort comprised fewer than 65 patients with relapsed/refractory classical Hodgkin lymphoma whose best overall responses were complete response, partial response or progressive disease. In the multi-cohort phase II CheckMate 205 trial, trial patients received single-agent nivolumab. An independent review committee assessed best overall response by applying the 2007 International Working Group response criteria. PBMCs from the trial were collected at three points: immediately before nivolumab initiation (C1D1), and during therapy at cycle 2 day 1 and cycle 4 day 1. Peripheral blood was collected in 8 mL Vacutainer Cell Preparation Tubes, from which PBMCs were isolated by centrifugation and then cryopreserved. Purified CD4+ and CD8+ fractions were prepared only for cases with an additional available PBMC sample. Magnetically labelled cells were removed on LS columns in a quadroMACS separator, and the flow-through was collected as the purified fraction.

With respect to this clone: Its binding antigen is unknown. No clone much larger than this one lies a single base away; base qualities are absent.

Genomic DNA was isolated using the Qiagen DNeasy kit from unsorted PBMCs as well as from negatively selected CD4+ and CD8+ fractions. Amplification of TCR beta CDR3 regions was done by immunoSEQ multiplex PCR with primers that anneal to V and J segments. Amplification bias was minimized using a synthetic immune receptor repertoire, and residual bias was removed computationally after sequencing. For the original study's pipeline: Custom Python scripts were used to quantify repertoire diversity as the Shannon entropy index. The unsorted, CD4+ and CD8+ repertoires were each analyzed separately, with the exception of combined analyses, where CD4+ and CD8+ sequences were merged in silico. A clone was considered expanded if an increase in frequency of at least 2-fold after treatment relative to C1D1 was found, and a pseudocount of 0.5 was applied to clones undetected at baseline. Singleton clones were defined as clones with 0 or 1 copy at C1D1, and non-singleton clones were defined as clones with 2 or more copies. By matching protein sequences in sorted samples from the same patient, clones expanded in unsorted samples were annotated as CD4+, CD8+ or unknown. Wilcoxon tests on paired samples were used to test changes in diversity from C1D1 to C4D1. What TCRdb holds here is the immuneACCESS table cut down to in-frame rearrangements. Part of the clones is not present; checked against another copy, under half of the missing clones reflect an unresolved V gene, and the others are unexplained. V and J calls and clone size come straight from that table; D and trimming were deduced from the DNA. This sample has roughly 18,000 clones in its table, and 70% of those were observed once. The ten largest clones capture roughly 2.6% of the sample.

Relative to germline, V is 2 bases shorter and J is 4 bases shorter, with 8 bases between their ends. The germline V gene sets CDR1 to ENHRY and CDR2 to SYGVKD. There are 13 amino acids in the CDR3, from cysteine to phenylalanine inclusive. Only the CDR3 DNA stays, 39 bases, in frame from base 1. Source: CD4+ T cells from blood, taken before the fourth cycle of nivolumab. The sequence was obtained from a human donor with classical Hodgkin lymphoma. The chain couples TRBV10-3 to TRBJ1-2; a tentative D call is TRBD1 (5 bases match). The CDR3 in this case is CAISERGPYGYTF. The DNA sequence is given as TGTGCCATCAGTGAGAGGGGACCCTATGGCTACACCTTC.